These 11 T cell receptor beta chains were sequenced from one sample in a study of shared clonotypes between healthy human individuals. Generated by immunoSEQ multiplex PCR, the TCRdb table keeps only in-frame clones and is missing some. The sample carries around 700,000 clones, 72% recorded once. Sequencing was done on a sample of memory CD4+ T cells sorted from blood. Subset given: CD45RA-negative fraction. The receptors were sampled from a woman aged 25 to 39 in good health.

The V gene is TRBV14, the J gene TRBJ2-6, with a weak D call TRBD2 (5 bases). The V gene lost 4 bases and the J gene lost 3 bases, with 13 bases spanning the gap. This CDR3 region has 16 residues. Germline CDR1 reads SGHDN; CDR2 reads FVKESK. The CDR3 here is CASSPLGSGGANVLTF. Written as DNA, the CDR3 is TGTGCCAGCAGCCCTTTAGGGAGCGGTGGGGCCAACGTCCTGACTTTC.

This chain joins TRBV9 and TRBJ2-5; D is ambiguous. The CDR3 sequence is 14 residues long. V was cut by 3 bases and J by 5 bases, with 14 bases left in between. The germline CDR1 and CDR2 sequences are SGDLS and YYNGEE. As DNA, the CDR3 is TGTGCCAGCAGCGGAGTAAGCAGATGGGAGACCCAGTACTTC. Translating it yields CASSGVSRWETQYF.

The V gene is TRBV7-2, the J gene TRBJ2-1; D unclear. The germline V gene encodes CDR1 SGHTA and CDR2 FQGNSA. The CDR3 length is 14 residues. V lost 0 bases and J 6 bases, leaving 9 bases between the germline ends. The CDR3 DNA sequence: TGTGCCAGCAGCTTAGCGTTGGTTCCCAATGAGCAGTTCTTC. It is translated as CASSLALVPNEQFF.

As to this clone: The same CDR3 also results from other DNA sequences found in this sample. The rearrangement uses TRBV30 and TRBJ2-1; either TRBD1 or TRBD2 may fit D (6 bases each). Germline-derived CDR1 and CDR2 are GTSNPN and SVGIG (reference sequence). This CDR3 contains 12 residues. V lost 0 bases and J 8 bases, leaving 8 bases between the germline ends. The CDR3 region is CAWSVRGDEQFF. The CDR3 DNA reads TGTGCCTGGAGTGTAAGGGGGGATGAGCAGTTCTTC. The variable domain in full, with the rest retrieved from reference TRBV30 and TRBJ2-1, is SQTIHQWPATLVQPVGSPLSLECTVEGTSNPNLYWYRQAAGRGLQLLFYSVGIGQISSEVPQNLSASRPQDRQFILSSKKLLLSDSGFYLCAWSVRGDEQFFGPGTRLTVL.

This chain joins TRBV18 and TRBJ1-2; D possibly corresponds to TRBD1 (5 bases). V dropped 2 bases and J dropped 4 bases, with 11 bases sitting between them. The CDR3 spans 14 residues. CDR1 is KGHSH, CDR2 LQKENI, per germline. CDR3 DNA sequence: TGTGCCAGCTCACCAAACGAGGGGTTCTATGGCTACACCTTC. Amino acids: CASSPNEGFYGYTF.

This clone was detected once. The V gene is TRBV4-2, the J gene TRBJ2-3, with D uncertain. In germline, CDR1 is LGHNA, CDR2 YNFKEQ. The CDR3 has 15 residues. Trimming pared 0 bases from V and 2 bases from J, leaving 9 bases between. CDR3 bases: TGTGCCAGCAGCCAAGAATTTTCGCTCACAGATACGCAGTATTTT. Protein: CASSQEFSLTDTQYF.

The rearrangement links TRBV18 to TRBJ2-1; 7 nucleotides line up with TRBD2. Germline values: CDR1 KGHSH, CDR2 LQKENI. The CDR3 extends over 13 amino acids. Trimming removed 3 bases from V and 6 bases from J; junction bases left unmatched: 2. This CDR3 is CASSPSSGNEQFF. In DNA, the CDR3 is TGTGCCAGCTCACCCTCTAGCGGCAATGAGCAGTTCTTC.

About this clone: A much larger clone sits a single nucleotide away, making a read error possible. At the DNA level, this CDR3 is encoded by other sequences in the same sample as well. The chain employs TRBV18 and TRBJ2-2, with a tentative D call TRBD1 (5 bases). This CDR3 region has 15 residues. CDR1 is KGHSH and CDR2 is LQKENI in the germline V gene. V lost 3 bases and J 2 bases, leaving 10 bases between the germline ends. DNA of the CDR3: TGTGCCAGCTCACCGGTCAGGGATAACACCGGGGAGCTGTTTTTT. Translated: CASSPVRDNTGELFF. Looking up the rest from reference TRBV18 and TRBJ2-2 gives the full variable domain: NAGVMQNPRHLVRRRGQEARLRCSPMKGHSHVYWYRQLPEEGLKFMVYLQKENIIDESGMPKERFSAEFPKEGPSILRIQQVVRGDSAAYFCASSPVRDNTGELFFGEGSRLTVL.

In this sample, this clone turned up many times. In the same sample, other DNA sequences code for this CDR3. The gene calls are TRBV19 and TRBJ1-3; D is unresolved. CDR3 size: 14 residues. Germline assignment: CDR1 LNHDA and CDR2 SQIVND (reference sequence). V was shortened by 0 bases and J by 0 bases, with 3 bases between the two germline ends. Written as DNA, the CDR3 is TGTGCCAGTAGTATAGAGAGCTCTGGAAACACCATATATTTT. Amino acid sequence: CASSIESSGNTIYF. The whole variable domain, remainder taken from reference TRBV19 and TRBJ1-3, is DGGITQSPKYLFRKEGQNVTLSCEQNLNHDAMYWYRQDPGQGLRLIYYSQIVNDFQKGDIAEGYSVSREKKESFPLTVTSAQKNPTAFYLCASSIESSGNTIYFGEGSWLTVV.

The V gene is TRBV6-5, the J gene TRBJ1-1; D is ambiguous. The CDR3 loop spans 13 amino acids. V shed 6 bases and J shed 1 base, with 9 bases lying between them. The V gene's germline CDR1 is MNHEY and CDR2 SVGAGI. CDR3 in amino acids: CASRRTGNTEAFF. CDR3 nucleotides: TGTGCCAGCAGACGGACGGGGAACACTGAAGCTTTCTTT.

This clone was seen only once. V usage is TRBV9 and J usage is TRBJ2-7; 10 positions agree with TRBD1. J lost 6 bases, V lost 0 bases, and 6 bases had no gene match. The CDR3 covers 15 residues. Per the germline V gene, CDR1 is SGDLS and CDR2 is YYNGEE. The DNA of the CDR3 is TGTGCCAGCAGCGTAGGGACAGGGGGACTTAGCGAGCAGTACTTC. Protein: CASSVGTGGLSEQYF.